These 14 T cell receptor beta chains were all obtained from the same sample, sequenced in a study of T-cell reconstitution after alpha-beta-depleted transplantation in children. Researchers prepared the TCRbeta library using unique molecular identifiers, the study reports. From the PCR reads, TCRdb called clonotypes with MiXCR, one entry per CDR3 protein. The sample lists some 200,000 distinct CDR3 sequences, more than 14% occurring once. The sequencing used PBMCs from the stem cell graft donor, collected from the stem cell graft. These TCRs come from a human donor who donated a stem cell graft to a child with acute lymphoblastic leukemia.

In this sample, this clonotype turned up many times. The CDR3 DNA follows: TGTGCCAGCAGCGGAGAGGGGGCGCGTGGCTACACCTTC. Translation gives CASSGEGARGYTF. The chain couples TRBV5-6 to TRBJ1-2; 7 nucleotides agree with TRBD1. This CDR3 is built from 13 residues. Trimming removed 4 bases from V and 7 bases from J; junction bases left unmatched: 7. CDR1 and CDR2 from the germline V gene are SGHDT and YYEEEE.

This clonotype was counted many times. The J gene is TRBJ1-5, the V gene TRBV3-1, with D tentatively TRBD1 (6 bases). Trimming stripped 3 bases from V and 0 bases from J, with 9 bases between. Germline loops: CDR1 LGHDT, CDR2 YNNKEL (reference sequence). The length of the CDR3 is 15 residues. The CDR3 bases are TGTGCCAGCAGCCAGGGACACCATAGCAATCAGCCCCAGCATTTT. It specifies CASSQGHHSNQPQHF.

About this clonotype itself: Just one base apart from a much larger clone, this may be a read error. The chain carries TRBV5-1 and TRBJ2-4; D is undetermined. The germline CDR1 and CDR2 sequences are SGHRS and YFSETQ. The CDR3 totals 16 residues. CDR3 region: CASSLDGSLAKNSQYF. The CDR3 DNA is TGCGCCAGCAGCTTGGACGGGTCCTTAGCCAAAAACAGTCAGTACTTC.

The chain carries TRBV10-2 and TRBJ2-1, with 10 bases fitting TRBD2. The CDR3 spans 15 residues. Looked up from germline, CDR1 is WSHSY and CDR2 is SAAADI. The V gene end was trimmed by 2 bases and the J gene end by 10 bases; junction bases not matched to a gene: 8. CDR3 nucleotide sequence: TGCGCCAGCAGTGAGGGGTTAAGCGGGAGGGAAGAGCAGTTCTTC. Translation gives CASSEGLSGREEQFF.

This clonotype has a count of ten or more. The gene calls are TRBV11-2 and TRBJ2-1; 12 nucleotides line up with TRBD2. The CDR3 loop spans 16 amino acids. CDR1 is SGHAT and CDR2 is FQNNGV in the germline V gene. V gave up 3 bases and J gave up 9 bases; unmatched junction bases: 9. CDR3 bases: TGTGCCAGCAGCTTGGACCGACTAGCGGGAGTTGGTGAGCAGTTCTTC. It is translated as CASSLDRLAGVGEQFF.

The J gene is TRBJ2-3, the V gene TRBV20-1, with 7 bases matching TRBD2. The V gene end was trimmed by 5 bases and the J gene end by 3 bases; junction bases not matched to a gene: 11. The germline V gene has CDR1 DFQATT and CDR2 SNEGSKA (reference sequence). The CDR3 has 15 residues. The CDR3 is CSAAQTSALTDTQYF. The CDR3 coding sequence is TGCAGTGCTGCCCAAACTAGCGCCTTAACAGATACGCAGTATTTT.

This clonotype has more than one count but fewer than ten. The rearrangement links TRBV7-9 to TRBJ1-4, with D maybe TRBD1 (5 bases). This CDR3 is 16 amino acids long. The germline V gene has CDR1 SEHNR and CDR2 FQNEAQ (reference sequence). Deletions cut 5 bases from V and 4 bases from J, with 17 bases between. The DNA for the CDR3 is TGTGCCAGCAGCACAAGCGGCGGGACCGGTAATGAAAAACTGTTTTTT. It translates to CASSTSGGTGNEKLFF.

The chain couples TRBV11-3 to TRBJ2-3; D gene unclear. This CDR3 is 15 amino acids long. The V gene's germline CDR1 is SGHNT and CDR2 YENEEA. Trimming cost V 2 bases and J 0 bases, with 9 bases left between them. The CDR3 DNA reads as TGTGCCAGCAGCTTACGCACGTCAAGCACAGATACGCAGTATTTT. Amino acids: CASSLRTSSTDTQYF.

This clonotype has ten or more counts. CDR3 bases: TGTGCCAGCCTTAGGGACTCCTACTACGAGCAGTACTTC. This sequence encodes CASLRDSYYEQYF. The chain recombines TRBV2 with TRBJ2-7; the D gene is possibly TRBD2 (6 bases). This CDR3 has 13 amino acids. Trimming left V 8 bases short and J 3 bases short, with 14 bases between. The germline CDR1 and CDR2 sequences are SNHLY and FYNNEI.

Regarding this clonotype: Since the CDR3 does not end with the conserved phenylalanine or tryptophan, this likely comes from a read error. The chain is built from TRBV10-3 and TRBJ2-3; possible D gene TRBD2, 6 bases. The V and J ends lost 0 bases and 0 bases respectively, with 7 bases between them. The CDR3 is 15 amino acids. In germline, CDR1 is ENHRY, CDR2 SYGVKD. CDR3 sequence: CAISESSGSTDTQYL. CDR3 nucleotide sequence: TGTGCCATCAGTGAGTCGAGCGGGAGCACAGATACGCAGTATTTG.

This clonotype has a handful of counts. The chain employs TRBV7-2 and TRBJ2-1; 14 positions agree with TRBD2. V lost 4 bases to trimming and J lost 3 bases; unmatched junction nucleotides: 5. Looked up from germline, CDR1 is SGHTA and CDR2 is FQGNSA. The CDR3 covers 17 residues. The CDR3 sequence: CASSSTSGRALYNEQFF. CDR3 coding DNA: TGTGCCAGCAGCTCGACTAGCGGGAGGGCTCTCTACAATGAGCAGTTCTTC.

This clonotype was recorded many times. The rearrangement joins TRBV12-3 or TRBV12-4 to TRBJ2-1; no reliable D call. The V gene lost 3 bases and the J gene lost 3 bases, with 9 bases spanning the gap. The CDR3 length is 14 residues. The chain's CDR3 is CASSFRIGYNEQFF. DNA for the CDR3: TGTGCCAGCAGTTTCAGAATCGGCTACAATGAGCAGTTCTTC.

This clonotype was observed many times. The rearrangement links TRBV5-1 to TRBJ2-3, with D perhaps TRBD2 (6 bases). Trimming cost V 7 bases and J 1 base, with 7 bases left between them. The CDR3 has 12 amino acids. CDR1 and CDR2 (germline): SGHRS, YFSETQ. CDR3 nucleotide sequence: TGCGCCAGCGGAGGGGGCACAGATACGCAGTATTTT. Protein: CASGGGTDTQYF. Full variable domain (outside the CDR3, taken from reference TRBV5-1 and TRBJ2-3): KAGVTQTPRYLIKTRGQQVTLSCSPISGHRSVSWYQQTPGQGLQFLFEYFSETQRNKGNFPGRFSGRQFSNSRSEMNVSTLELGDSALYLCASGGGTDTQYFGPGTRLTVL.

This clonotype was detected many times. This sequence joins TRBV12-3 or TRBV12-4 and TRBJ2-3, with unresolved D. The V end was cut by 5 bases, the J end by 4 bases, with 13 bases between. The CDR3 is 14 residues long. The CDR3 loop reads CASSPDNQADTQYF. The CDR3 region has the DNA TGTGCCAGCAGTCCAGATAATCAGGCAGATACGCAGTATTTT.